The 22 T cell receptor beta chains in this list originate from one sample, sequenced in a study of patients and donors after allogeneic stem cell transplantation (dated by TCRdb to 2018 to 2020). Library generation was performed with RT-PCR. Sequencing relied on a NextSeq 550. Using fastp trimming at Q25 and MiXCR clonotype assembly, TCRdb reanalyzed the public sequencing data and kept in-frame beta chains. Every distinct CDR3 protein forms one entry, paired with its most common genes and DNA. This sample is represented by approximately 140,000 distinct CDR3 sequences; 30% to 45% of them were singletons. The biggest ten clones account for 50% of the sample. Sequenced input: blood, either unsorted or a sorted T cell fraction (not recorded which). These receptors originate from a human donor who was either an allogeneic HSCT recipient or a stem cell or donor lymphocyte infusion donor (not recorded which). It is not recorded whose cells these are; they may come from a transplant donor.

This clonotype was detected ten times or more. This sequence joins TRBV30 and TRBJ1-1; D is undetermined. The CDR3 is 13 amino acids. The germline V gene encodes CDR1 GTSNPN and CDR2 SVGIG (reference sequence). V was clipped by 0 bases and J by 3 bases, with 8 bases between them. CDR3 sequence: CAWSVDWDTEAFF. In DNA, the CDR3 is TGTGCCTGGAGTGTCGACTGGGACACTGAAGCTTTCTTT.

The chain joins TRBV24-1 to TRBJ2-3; the D gene is possibly TRBD1 (6 bases). CDR3 length equals 16 residues. Deletions cut 7 bases from V and 1 base from J, with 17 bases between. Germline CDR1 and CDR2: KGHDR and SFDVKD. CDR3 sequence: CATSLSQGWGTDTQYF. For the CDR3, the DNA is TGTGCCACCAGCCTCTCACAGGGTTGGGGCACAGATACGCAGTATTTT.

V usage is TRBV12-3 or TRBV12-4 and J usage is TRBJ2-1, with TRBD1 as a possible D gene (6 bases). With 1 base removed from V and 4 bases from J, the gap between germline ends came to 8 bases. The CDR3 extends over 14 amino acids. The CDR3 DNA follows: TGTGCCAGCAGTTTAGAGGACAGTTACAATGAGCAGTTCTTC. It is translated as CASSLEDSYNEQFF.

The chain recombines TRBV5-1 with TRBJ2-1; tentatively, D is TRBD1 or TRBD2 (5 bases each). The CDR3 loop spans 15 amino acids. The germline gives CDR1 SGHRS, CDR2 YFSETQ. Trimming removed 0 bases from V and 5 bases from J, with 12 bases in between. The CDR3 here is CASSLGDRTDNEQFF. CDR3 coding DNA: TGCGCCAGCAGCTTGGGGGACCGGACGGACAATGAGCAGTTCTTC. The full variable domain, rest sourced from reference TRBV5-1 and TRBJ2-1, is KAGVTQTPRYLIKTRGQQVTLSCSPISGHRSVSWYQQTPGQGLQFLFEYFSETQRNKGNFPGRFSGRQFSNSRSEMNVSTLELGDSALYLCASSLGDRTDNEQFFGPGTRLTVL.

This clonotype occurred a few times. This chain links TRBV4-3 with TRBJ2-7, with D hard to call. The CDR3 has 14 amino acids. Trimming pared 0 bases from V and 3 bases from J, leaving 9 bases between. Germline loops: CDR1 LGHNA, CDR2 YSLEER. For the CDR3, the DNA is TGCGCCAGCAGCCAAGATCAAAGGTTCTACGAGCAGTACTTC. Its protein is CASSQDQRFYEQYF.

This clonotype was counted ten times or more. This chain links TRBV4-3 with TRBJ1-6; weak D call: TRBD1 (5 bases). Per germline, CDR1 LGHNA and CDR2 YSLEER. The CDR3 covers 15 residues. V was shortened by 0 bases and J by 7 bases, with 10 bases between the two germline ends. CDR3 in DNA: TGCGCCAGCAGCCAAGATTCAGGGTTCAATTCACCCCTCCACTTT. It is translated as CASSQDSGFNSPLHF.

This chain links TRBV6-2 or TRBV6-3 with TRBJ2-5; D may be TRBD2 (6 bases). From germline, CDR1 is MNHEY and CDR2 SVGEGT. V shed 7 bases and J shed 4 bases, with 13 bases lying between them. This CDR3 has 13 residues. CDR3 in DNA: TGTGCCAGCAACAACGGGGGAGGAGAGACCCAGTACTTC. Protein sequence: CASNNGGGETQYF.

The rearrangement uses TRBV3-1 and TRBJ2-5; D gene unclear. V gave up 0 bases and J gave up 5 bases, with 10 bases separating them. The length of the CDR3 is 14 residues. Per the germline V gene, CDR1 is LGHDT and CDR2 is YNNKEL (reference sequence). CDR3 nucleotide sequence: TGTGCCAGCAGCCAAGATTTTACCTCGGAGACCCAGTACTTC. Translation: CASSQDFTSETQYF.

This clonotype was counted a few times. J is TRBJ1-2 and V is TRBV24-1; D call uncertain. The V gene's germline CDR1 is KGHDR and CDR2 SFDVKD. The length of the CDR3 is 14 residues. Trimming removed 1 base at V and 2 bases at J, with 7 bases between. CDR3 in amino acids: CATSDLAQNYGYTF. CDR3 DNA sequence: TGTGCCACCAGTGATTTAGCCCAGAACTATGGCTACACCTTC.

The chain has TRBV4-3 and TRBJ1-5; D remains unclear. V was clipped by 0 bases and J by 4 bases, with 4 bases between them. Germline values: CDR1 LGHNA, CDR2 YSLEER. This CDR3 has 13 residues. DNA for the CDR3: TGCGCCAGCAGCCAAGATGTGAATCAGCCCCAGCATTTT. Its protein product is CASSQDVNQPQHF.

V is TRBV5-1 and J is TRBJ1-2, with unresolved D. Trimming removed 4 bases from V and 4 bases from J, with 8 bases in between. There are 12 residues in the CDR3. Germline V gene data show CDR1 as SGHRS and CDR2 as YFSETQ. The CDR3 region has the DNA TGCGCCAGCAGCATAGAAGGCTATGGCTACACCTTC. Amino acids: CASSIEGYGYTF.

About this clonotype: An end of the junction differs from the germline gene, which may be a read error. The chain has TRBV7-7 and TRBJ2-1; perhaps TRBD2 as D (5 bases). Germline loops: CDR1 SSHAT, CDR2 FNYEAQ (reference sequence). This CDR3 comprises 16 residues. The DNA for the CDR3 is TGTGCTAGCACCCCACTAGGGAAAGGGTCCTACAATGAGCAGTTCTTC. This sequence encodes CASTPLGKGSYNEQFF.

The chain uses TRBV4-3 and TRBJ2-7, with D perhaps being TRBD1 or TRBD2 (6 bases each). The CDR3 is made up of 16 amino acids. The V end lost 2 bases, the J end lost 7 bases, and 21 bases lay between the germline ends. Germline values: CDR1 LGHNA, CDR2 YSLEER. CDR3 DNA: TGCGCCAGCAGCCAAAGAGTCCCGGGGGCTCGAAAAGAGCAGTACTTC. Protein: CASSQRVPGARKEQYF.

V gene TRBV4-1 combines with J gene TRBJ1-1; 7 bases align to TRBD1. V shed 5 bases and J 8 bases; nucleotides not matched to a gene: 14. The CDR3 loop spans 15 amino acids. Germline V lookup: CDR1 MGHRA, CDR2 YSYEKL. CDR3 region: CASSTFSTGRLEAFF. Here the CDR3 DNA reads TGCGCCAGCAGCACCTTTTCGACAGGGCGGCTCGAAGCTTTCTTT.

This clonotype was observed a single time. The chain uses TRBV12-3 or TRBV12-4 and TRBJ2-4; D call uncertain. CDR3 size: 13 residues. Trimming took off 6 bases at V and 8 bases at J, with 14 bases between the two ends. CDR3 nucleotide sequence: TGTGCCAGCAGCCTTCCTTCTGGAGACATTCAGTACTTC. It specifies CASSLPSGDIQYF.

The rearrangement uses TRBV5-6 and TRBJ2-5; D gene uncertain. V lost 2 bases, J lost 4 bases, and 12 bases lay in between. CDR1 and CDR2 from the germline V gene are SGHDT and YYEEEE. This CDR3 comprises 14 residues. The CDR3 nucleotides are TGTGCCAGCAGCTTTATGAGTTTGGGAGAGACCCAGTACTTC. This codes for CASSFMSLGETQYF.

This clonotype came up a few times. V and J are TRBV5-1 and TRBJ1-4, with no clear D. The CDR3 has 15 amino acids. V was cut by 0 bases and J by 6 bases, with 12 bases left in between. Germline V gene sequence: CDR1 SGHRS, CDR2 YFSETQ. The CDR3 sequence is CASSLAGWAHEKLFF. For the CDR3, the DNA is TGCGCCAGCAGCTTGGCGGGTTGGGCCCATGAAAAACTGTTTTTT. Full variable domain (rest looked up from reference TRBV5-1 and TRBJ1-4): KAGVTQTPRYLIKTRGQQVTLSCSPISGHRSVSWYQQTPGQGLQFLFEYFSETQRNKGNFPGRFSGRQFSNSRSEMNVSTLELGDSALYLCASSLAGWAHEKLFFGSGTQLSVL.

This chain links TRBV20-1 with TRBJ1-5; a possible D gene is TRBD1 (5 bases). CDR1 and CDR2 (germline): DFQATT, SNEGSKA (reference sequence). The V end was cut by 3 bases, the J end by 4 bases, with 13 bases between. CDR3 length: 14 amino acids. CDR3 region: CSASQTVNNQPQHF. CDR3 nucleotide sequence: TGCAGTGCTAGCCAGACAGTGAATAATCAGCCCCAGCATTTT.

This sequence joins TRBV29-1 and TRBJ1-2; 8 nucleotides agree with TRBD1. The trim removed 5 bases at V and 4 bases at J, leaving 6 bases unmatched. The CDR3 runs 13 residues. Germline V gene sequence: CDR1 SQVTM, CDR2 ANQGSEA. The CDR3 DNA reads TGCAGCGTTTACACAGGGGGGGGCTATGGCTACACCTTC. It translates to CSVYTGGGYGYTF.

Written as DNA, the CDR3 is TGCAGCGTTTCCTCCAAGGGGAACACTGAAGCTTTCTTT. It codes for CSVSSKGNTEAFF. The gene calls are TRBV29-1 and TRBJ1-1; D unclear. The CDR3 is made up of 13 amino acids. V was trimmed by 5 bases and J by 1 base, leaving 11 bases between them. CDR1 is SQVTM, CDR2 ANQGSEA, per germline.

Only one count was recorded for this clonotype. Compared with germline, one end of the junction differs, possibly owing to a read error. J is TRBJ2-1 and V is TRBV2; D possibly corresponds to TRBD1 (5 bases). This CDR3 region has 11 residues. Germline CDR1 reads SNHLY; CDR2 reads FYNNEI. CDR3 loop: CASSEAVGENF. CDR3 nucleotide sequence: TGTGCCAGCAGTGAAGCAGTAGGGGAAAACTTC. Together with reference TRBV2 and TRBJ2-1, the CDR3 gives the full variable domain: EPEVTQTPSHQVTQMGQEVILRCVPISNHLYFYWYRQILGQKVEFLVSFYNNEISEKSEIFDDQFSVERPDGSNFTLKIRSTKLEDSAMYFCASSEAVGENFGPGTRLTVL.

This clonotype has more than one count but fewer than ten. This chain joins TRBV6-5 and TRBJ1-1, with 9 nucleotides matching TRBD1. V trimming: 6 bases; J trimming: 1 base; junction bases outside the gene matches: 12. Germline-derived CDR1 and CDR2 are MNHEY and SVGAGI. CDR3 length equals 17 residues. CDR3 residues: CASSPPGTGTPNTEAFF. DNA for the CDR3: TGTGCCAGCAGCCCCCCCGGGACAGGGACCCCGAACACTGAAGCTTTCTTT.